Presented here are 6 T cell receptor beta chains from one specimen sequenced in a study of blood T cell repertoires in COVID-19. Using immunoSEQ multiplex PCR, the repertoire was profiled, and TCRdb retains in-frame clones only, with some absent. The profile shows roughly 260,000 clones, about nine tenths of them singletons. The specimen was PBMCs or T cells enriched from blood (not recorded which). The receptors shown here come from a woman under 30 who had recovered from COVID-19.

The V and J genes are TRBV4-1 and TRBJ1-2; TRBD1 matches 7 bases. Trimming cost V 6 bases and J 6 bases; bases outside gene matches: 13. The germline gives CDR1 MGHRA, CDR2 YSYEKL. CDR3 length: 15 amino acids. The CDR3 sequence is CASRPGEAGGNGYTF. The CDR3, as DNA: TGCGCCAGCAGACCCGGTGAGGCAGGGGGGAATGGCTACACCTTC.

This clone was seen a handful of times. V usage is TRBV6-5 and J usage is TRBJ2-2, with 7 bases lining up with TRBD1. CDR3 size: 14 residues. Germline lookup yields CDR1 MNHEY and CDR2 SVGAGI. V was pared by 7 bases and J by 6 bases, with 8 bases of the junction left unmatched. As DNA, the CDR3 is TGTGCCAGCAACAGACAGGGTAAAGCCGGGGAGCTGTTTTTT. Translated: CASNRQGKAGELFF.

The chain joins TRBV5-1 to TRBJ2-1; D not resolved. Deletions cut 0 bases from V and 5 bases from J, with 6 bases between. This CDR3 spans 13 amino acids. Germline CDR1 SGHRS, CDR2 YFSETQ. The chain's CDR3 is CASSLVLDNEQFF. The CDR3 coding sequence is TGCGCCAGCAGCTTGGTGTTAGACAATGAGCAGTTCTTC.

The chain combines TRBV5-6 with TRBJ2-7; TRBD2 aligns across 9 bases. The CDR3 length is 16 residues. V lost 5 bases to trimming and J lost 2 bases; unmatched junction nucleotides: 11. Germline CDR1 is SGHDT and CDR2 is YYEEEE. The CDR3 loop reads CASSYGTSLQTYEQYF. Here the CDR3 DNA reads TGTGCCAGCAGTTATGGGACTAGCCTACAAACCTACGAGCAGTACTTC.

V usage is TRBV7-9 and J usage is TRBJ1-1; TRBD1 matches at 10 bases. The CDR3 is 14 residues long. The germline CDR1 and CDR2 sequences are SEHNR and FQNEAQ (reference sequence). Losses at the gene ends were 5 bases for V and 5 bases for J; bases not matched to a gene: 5. The CDR3 DNA reads as TGTGCCAGCAGCCCCGGGACAGGGGAGACTGAAGCTTTCTTT. Translated: CASSPGTGETEAFF.

The gene calls are TRBV9 and TRBJ2-7; 9 bases fit TRBD1. The ends lost 3 bases at V and 5 bases at J; junction bases unmatched: 6. Germline loops: CDR1 SGDLS, CDR2 YYNGEE. The CDR3 spans 14 residues. CDR3 nucleotides: TGTGCCAGCAGCGAAGGGACAGGGTCCCACGAGCAGTACTTC. Its translation is CASSEGTGSHEQYF.